This T cell receptor beta chain was sequenced in a study of neurological immune-mediated disorders. General observations from the study: The level of TCR clonal expansion was highest in patients with HTLV-1-associated myelopathy and lowest in multiple sclerosis, where it fell below the level seen in healthy controls.

The CDR3 loop spans 14 amino acids. Trimming cost V 6 bases and J 2 bases, with 11 bases left between them. Time point indicated: longitudinal time-point 2. The cDNA came from 5'RACE with 10-nucleotide random UMIs. TCRdb ran MiXCR on the 5' RACE reads and lists one entry per CDR3 protein. The profile shows under 100,000 distinct CDR3 sequences, about 13% of them singletons. Regarding this clonotype: Its antigen is unidentified.

This sequence joins TRBV12-3 or TRBV12-4 and TRBJ1-3; no definite D call. Material for sequencing was PBMCs. This sequence originates from a female donor with HTLV-1-associated myelopathy (HAM/TSP). CDR3 loop: CASSNNGAGNTIYF. The CDR3 DNA is TGTGCCAGCAGCAATAACGGAGCTGGAAACACCATATATTTT.